What follows are 10 T cell receptor beta chains derived from one specimen sequenced in a study of blood T cell repertoires in COVID-19 (dated by TCRdb to 2019 to 2021). Library method: the immunoSEQ multiplex PCR assay. Imported from immuneACCESS, the table was reduced by TCRdb to in-frame sequences with V and J called. These copies leave out some clones; in studies compared against another copy, an unresolved V gene accounts for under half, and the cause of the remainder is not known. The sample table holds about 200,000 clones, of which around 81% were seen once. The ten largest clonotypes hold 6% to 7.5% of the sample. The sample was PBMCs or T cells enriched from blood (not recorded which). The receptors stem from a woman in her forties with acute COVID-19.

This clone is medium-sized within its sample. The rearrangement uses TRBV6-2 or TRBV6-3 and TRBJ2-2; perhaps TRBD1 as D (6 bases). The CDR3 sequence is 16 residues long. Trimming removed 5 bases at V and 1 base at J, with 14 bases between. Germline CDR1 reads MNHEY; CDR2 reads SVGEGT. The CDR3 sequence: CASSTHRDKNTGELFF. In nucleotides, the CDR3 is TGTGCCAGCAGTACCCACCGGGACAAGAACACCGGGGAGCTGTTTTTT.

The chain employs TRBV29-1 and TRBJ1-1, with TRBD1 identical over 7 bases. V was clipped by 4 bases and J by 3 bases; unmatched bases: 11. The length of the CDR3 is 15 residues. Per germline, CDR1 SQVTM and CDR2 ANQGSEA. The CDR3 sequence: CSVGTGDSGDTEAFF. As DNA, the CDR3 is TGCAGCGTTGGGACAGGAGATTCCGGAGACACTGAAGCTTTCTTT. The full variable domain, rest sourced from reference TRBV29-1 and TRBJ1-1, is SAVISQKPSRDICQRGTSLTIQCQVDSQVTMMFWYRQQPGQSLTLIATANQGSEATYESGFVIDKFPISRPNLTFSTLTVSNMSPEDSSIYLCSVGTGDSGDTEAFFGQGTRLTVV.

The rearrangement joins TRBV29-1 to TRBJ1-3, with D unresolved. Between the trimmed V and J ends, which lost 1 base and 4 bases, there was a span of 11 bases. The CDR3 has 14 residues. Germline V gene sequence: CDR1 SQVTM, CDR2 ANQGSEA. This CDR3 reads CSVEGGRRGNTIYF. The CDR3 region has the DNA TGCAGCGTTGAAGGTGGCAGGAGGGGAAACACCATATATTTT.

In regard to this clone: Relative to the germline gene, one junction end is altered; a read error may explain this. The chain links TRBV7-7 to TRBJ2-2, with a possible D match to TRBD1 (6 bases). Germline CDR1 is SSHAT and CDR2 is FNYEAQ (reference sequence). The CDR3 contains 15 residues. For the CDR3, the DNA is TGTGCTAGCAGCTTTGGGACACCGAACACCGGGGAGCTGTTTTTT. Protein: CASSFGTPNTGELFF.

The rearrangement uses TRBV5-4 and TRBJ2-7, with a tentative D call TRBD2 (6 bases). The germline CDR1 and CDR2 sequences are SGHNT and YYREEE (reference sequence). Trimming pared 0 bases from V and 3 bases from J, leaving 13 bases between. The length of the CDR3 is 15 residues. CDR3 loop: CASSLGGIGFYEQYF. For the CDR3, the DNA is TGTGCCAGCAGCTTGGGCGGGATAGGGTTCTACGAGCAGTACTTC.

The V gene is TRBV2, the J gene TRBJ1-3; D gene unclear. Germline V lookup: CDR1 SNHLY, CDR2 FYNNEI. With 11 bases removed from V and 4 bases from J, the gap between germline ends came to 12 bases. The CDR3 runs to 12 residues. The DNA for the CDR3 is TGTGCCGACTCATTGGAGGGAAACACCATATATTTT. It encodes CADSLEGNTIYF.

The rearrangement links TRBV7-2 to TRBJ1-5, with 7 bases identical to TRBD1. This CDR3 comprises 15 residues. With V trimmed by 5 bases and J by 3 bases, 7 bases remained unmatched. Germline CDR1 and CDR2: SGHTA and FQGNSA. CDR3 region: CASSTTGATNQPQHF. The CDR3 nucleotides are TGTGCCAGCAGCACCACAGGGGCGACCAATCAGCCCCAGCATTTT.

The CDR3 sequence is CASSQDVLVDNEQFF. In DNA form, the CDR3 reads TGTGCCAGCAGCCAAGATGTCCTAGTGGACAATGAGCAGTTCTTC. The rearrangement uses TRBV3-1 (or the pseudogene TRBV3-2) and TRBJ2-1; D unclear. The CDR3 sequence is 15 residues long. The V end was cut by 0 bases, the J end by 5 bases, with 11 bases between. Germline CDR1 LGHDT, CDR2 YNNKEL (reference sequence).

The chain links TRBV6-5 to TRBJ2-4, with a weak D call TRBD1 (5 bases). This CDR3 has 15 residues. Germline V gene lookup returns CDR1 MNHEY and CDR2 SVGAGI. Trimming took off 8 bases at V and 0 bases at J, with 14 bases between the two ends. The CDR3 here is CASQSPRVAKNIQYF. In DNA form, the CDR3 reads TGTGCCAGCCAATCACCCAGGGTAGCCAAAAACATTCAGTACTTC.

At least ten counts were recorded for this clone. CDR3 DNA: TGTGCCAGCAGTTGGGATAACAGGGGCCTTAACTATGGCTACACCTTC. Translated, it gives CASSWDNRGLNYGYTF. The rearrangement uses TRBV28 and TRBJ1-2; TRBD1 matches at 7 bases. V lost 4 bases, J lost 1 base, and 9 bases stayed unmatched. The germline gives CDR1 MDHEN, CDR2 SYDVKM. The CDR3 is 16 amino acids.